This is a list of T cell receptor beta chains from one sample in a study of T-cell reconstitution after alpha-beta-depleted transplantation in children. TCRdb reprocessed the PCR reads via MiXCR and lists one record per CDR3 protein. The data show 140,000 to 150,000 distinct CDR3 sequences, more than 8% seen once. The source material was PBMCs, mostly from graft donor cells, sampled 180 days after TCRalphabeta/CD19-depleted stem cell transplant. The receptors originated from a female patient aged 2-9 years who had a stem cell transplant for congenital amegakaryocytic thrombocytopenia, so the T cells may come from the graft donor. CDR3s include the opening cysteine and the closing phenylalanine or tryptophan. Each record gives: D gene, clone size, V gene, J gene, CDR3 protein, CDR3 DNA. D genes are given only for firm matches. A clone size is listed for some rows: how often the clone was seen (once, few, many), or a class if it is expanded.

D gene: TRBD2
clone size: many
V gene: TRBV29-1
J gene: TRBJ2-1
CDR3 protein: CSVDSSGGYNEQFF
CDR3 DNA: TGCAGCGTTGATTCTAGCGGGGGTTACAATGAGCAGTTCTTC

D gene: TRBD1
clone size: many
V gene: TRBV5-4
J gene: TRBJ1-4
CDR3 protein: CASSVDRRNEKLFF
CDR3 DNA: TGTGCCAGCAGCGTGGACAGGCGTAATGAAAAACTGTTTTTT

D gene: TRBD1
clone size: few
V gene: TRBV3-1
J gene: TRBJ2-7
CDR3 protein: CASSRLRTGINEQYF
CDR3 DNA: TGTGCCAGCAGCCGGCTCCGGACAGGGATCAACGAGCAGTACTTC

D gene: TRBD1
clone size: many
V gene: TRBV10-2
J gene: TRBJ1-2
CDR3 protein: CASSAQGAYGYTF
CDR3 DNA: TGCGCCAGCAGTGCACAGGGGGCGTACGGCTACACCTTC

D gene: NA
clone size: many
V gene: TRBV28
J gene: TRBJ1-1
CDR3 protein: CASSLSGRSGAFF
CDR3 DNA: TGTGCCAGCAGTTTATCTGGCAGATCGGGAGCTTTCTTT

D gene: TRBD1
clone size: medium-sized
V gene: TRBV29-1
J gene: TRBJ1-1
CDR3 protein: CSGRQGVNTEAFF
CDR3 DNA: TGCAGCGGGAGACAGGGGGTGAACACTGAAGCTTTCTTT

D gene: NA
clone size: NA
V gene: TRBV9
J gene: TRBJ2-1
CDR3 protein: CASSVITDNEQFF
CDR3 DNA: TGTGCCAGCAGCGTAATAACAGACAATGAGCAGTTCTTC

D gene: NA
clone size: many
V gene: TRBV6-5
J gene: TRBJ1-5
CDR3 protein: CASSLRFWGNQPQHF
CDR3 DNA: TGTGCCAGCAGTCTCCGTTTTTGGGGCAATCAGCCCCAGCATTTT

D gene: NA
clone size: NA
V gene: TRBV5-6
J gene: TRBJ2-5
CDR3 protein: CASSHSLAWGWAQYF
CDR3 DNA: TGTGCCAGCAGCCATTCCCTAGCGTGGGGTTGGGCCCAGTACTTC

D gene: NA
clone size: many
V gene: TRBV5-1
J gene: TRBJ2-1
CDR3 protein: CASSLAGQPYNEQFF
CDR3 DNA: TGCGCCAGCAGCTTGGCCGGGCAACCCTACAATGAGCAGTTCTTC

D gene: NA
clone size: medium-sized
V gene: TRBV18
J gene: TRBJ2-7
CDR3 protein: CASSPARRSSYEQYF
CDR3 DNA: TGTGCCAGCTCACCAGCGCGGAGGAGCTCCTACGAGCAGTACTTC

D gene: NA
clone size: NA
V gene: TRBV6-9
J gene: TRBJ2-2
CDR3 protein: CASSLGGLNTGELFF
CDR3 DNA: TGTGCCAGCAGTTTGGGGGGCCTAAACACCGGGGAGCTGTTTTTT

D gene: TRBD1
clone size: many
V gene: TRBV5-1
J gene: TRBJ2-7
CDR3 protein: CASSPAMGQSDEQYF
CDR3 DNA: TGCGCCAGCAGCCCCGCAATGGGACAGTCGGACGAGCAGTACTTC

D gene: NA
clone size: few
V gene: TRBV25-1
J gene: TRBJ2-7
CDR3 protein: CASSELGYEQYF
CDR3 DNA: TGTGCCAGCAGTGAGCTCGGCTACGAGCAGTACTTC

D gene: NA
clone size: many
V gene: TRBV12-3/TRBV12-4
J gene: TRBJ1-3
CDR3 protein: CASSLEGRKDTIYF
CDR3 DNA: TGTGCCAGCAGTTTGGAGGGGCGTAAGGACACCATATATTTT

D gene: TRBD2
clone size: many
V gene: TRBV7-3
J gene: TRBJ2-1
CDR3 protein: CASSLTAGPKYNEQFF
CDR3 DNA: TGTGCCAGCAGCTTAACAGCGGGACCCAAATACAATGAGCAGTTCTTC

D gene: NA
clone size: NA
V gene: TRBV29-1
J gene: TRBJ2-7
CDR3 protein: CSVVGVKSYEQYF
CDR3 DNA: TGCAGCGTTGTCGGCGTAAAGAGCTACGAGCAGTACTTC

D gene: TRBD1
clone size: NA
V gene: TRBV28
J gene: TRBJ1-2
CDR3 protein: CASSAIDRGGYTF
CDR3 DNA: TGTGCCAGCAGTGCTATCGACAGGGGTGGCTACACCTTC

D gene: NA
clone size: many
V gene: TRBV20-1
J gene: TRBJ2-1
CDR3 protein: CSAPDRRDEQFF
CDR3 DNA: TGCAGTGCCCCGGACCGTCGGGATGAGCAGTTCTTC

D gene: NA
clone size: NA
V gene: TRBV28
J gene: TRBJ1-5
CDR3 protein: CASNKALSNQPQHF
CDR3 DNA: TGTGCCAGCAATAAGGCCTTGAGCAATCAGCCCCAGCATTTT

D gene: NA
clone size: many
V gene: TRBV10-3
J gene: TRBJ2-3
CDR3 protein: CAISLTSRTPSGDTQYF
CDR3 DNA: TGTGCCATCAGTTTAACTAGCCGCACCCCCAGCGGAGATACGCAGTATTTT

D gene: NA
clone size: many
V gene: TRBV28
J gene: TRBJ1-4
CDR3 protein: CASSYGSREKLFF
CDR3 DNA: TGTGCCAGCAGTTATGGTTCGCGAGAAAAACTGTTTTTT

D gene: TRBD2
clone size: many
V gene: TRBV4-1
J gene: TRBJ2-7
CDR3 protein: CASSHLPGLASYEQYF
CDR3 DNA: TGCGCCAGCAGCCATCTCCCGGGACTAGCTTCATACGAGCAGTACTTC

D gene: NA
clone size: few
V gene: TRBV5-1
J gene: TRBJ2-3
CDR3 protein: CASSKETSTDTQYF
CDR3 DNA: TGCGCCAGCAGCAAGGAAACTAGCACAGATACGCAGTATTTT

D gene: NA
clone size: many
V gene: TRBV3-1
J gene: TRBJ2-3
CDR3 protein: CASSQEESSSIVADTQYF
CDR3 DNA: TGTGCCAGCAGCCAAGAGGAGAGTAGTAGCATTGTAGCAGATACGCAGTATTTT

D gene: NA
clone size: many
V gene: TRBV15
J gene: TRBJ2-2
CDR3 protein: CATSREGFTGELFF
CDR3 DNA: TGTGCCACCAGCAGAGAGGGTTTCACCGGGGAGCTGTTTTTT

D gene: TRBD1
clone size: few
V gene: TRBV12-3/TRBV12-4
J gene: TRBJ1-5
CDR3 protein: CASTKLYTGGIDQPQHF
CDR3 DNA: TGTGCCAGCACGAAACTCTACACAGGGGGTATTGATCAGCCCCAGCATTTT

D gene: TRBD1
clone size: many
V gene: TRBV10-3
J gene: TRBJ1-3
CDR3 protein: CAIRDSSSSGNTIYF
CDR3 DNA: TGTGCCATTAGGGACAGCTCTTCCTCTGGAAACACCATATATTTT

D gene: TRBD2
clone size: NA
V gene: TRBV7-9
J gene: TRBJ2-3
CDR3 protein: CASSKSGRASTDTQYF
CDR3 DNA: TGTGCCAGCAGCAAAAGCGGGAGGGCCAGCACAGATACGCAGTATTTT

D gene: TRBD2
clone size: many
V gene: TRBV4-1
J gene: TRBJ2-7
CDR3 protein: CASSQKAGGWEQYF
CDR3 DNA: TGCGCCAGCAGCCAGAAAGCGGGAGGGTGGGAGCAGTACTTC

D gene: TRBD1
clone size: many
V gene: TRBV24-1
J gene: TRBJ2-3
CDR3 protein: CATSDSPGQGSDTQYF
CDR3 DNA: TGTGCCACCAGTGATTCCCCCGGACAGGGGTCAGATACGCAGTATTTT

D gene: NA
clone size: few
V gene: TRBV6-2/TRBV6-3
J gene: TRBJ1-5
CDR3 protein: CASRNQYFNQPQHF
CDR3 DNA: TGTGCCAGCAGGAACCAATATTTCAATCAGCCCCAGCATTTT

D gene: NA
clone size: few
V gene: TRBV20-1
J gene: TRBJ2-7
CDR3 protein: CSARGQGRIEQYF
CDR3 DNA: TGCAGTGCTAGAGGGCAGGGGAGGATAGAGCAGTACTTC

D gene: NA
clone size: many
V gene: TRBV7-2
J gene: TRBJ2-1
CDR3 protein: CASSLGAMGSEQFF
CDR3 DNA: TGTGCCAGCAGCTTAGGCGCTATGGGGTCTGAGCAGTTCTTC

D gene: TRBD2
clone size: many
V gene: TRBV18
J gene: TRBJ2-1
CDR3 protein: CASSPGLASEQFF
CDR3 DNA: TGTGCCAGCTCACCAGGACTAGCCAGTGAGCAGTTCTTC

D gene: NA
clone size: many
V gene: TRBV12-3/TRBV12-4
J gene: TRBJ2-1
CDR3 protein: CASSLSDFSSYNEQFF
CDR3 DNA: TGTGCCAGCAGTTTGTCGGACTTTAGCTCCTACAATGAGCAGTTCTTC

D gene: NA
clone size: many
V gene: TRBV9
J gene: TRBJ2-3
CDR3 protein: CASSVFGATDTQYF
CDR3 DNA: TGTGCCAGCAGCGTATTCGGGGCCACAGATACGCAGTATTTT

D gene: TRBD1
clone size: many
V gene: TRBV20-1
J gene: TRBJ2-3
CDR3 protein: CSARAGGRTDTQYF
CDR3 DNA: TGCAGTGCTAGAGCAGGGGGTCGCACAGATACGCAGTATTTT

D gene: NA
clone size: many
V gene: TRBV18
J gene: TRBJ1-2
CDR3 protein: CASSPRESSGYTF
CDR3 DNA: TGTGCCAGCTCACCACGGGAGAGCTCTGGCTACACCTTC

D gene: TRBD2
clone size: many
V gene: TRBV11-2
J gene: TRBJ2-3
CDR3 protein: CASSLVSSGRPYTDTQYF
CDR3 DNA: TGTGCCAGCAGCTTAGTTTCTAGCGGGAGGCCCTACACAGATACGCAGTATTTT

D gene: TRBD2
clone size: NA
V gene: TRBV28
J gene: TRBJ2-1
CDR3 protein: CASSPTLTGLAQFF
CDR3 DNA: TGTGCCAGCAGTCCCACCCTGACGGGACTAGCTCAGTTCTTC

D gene: TRBD1
clone size: few
V gene: TRBV6-1
J gene: TRBJ2-4
CDR3 protein: CASSQGGADIQYF
CDR3 DNA: TGTGCCAGCAGTCAAGGGGGCGCAGACATTCAGTACTTC

D gene: NA
clone size: few
V gene: TRBV11-2
J gene: TRBJ2-3
CDR3 protein: CASSLSRPGQLSTDTQYF
CDR3 DNA: TGTGCCAGCAGCTTAAGTCGTCCAGGACAGTTGAGCACAGATACGCAGTATTTT

D gene: TRBD2
clone size: many
V gene: TRBV20-1
J gene: TRBJ2-1
CDR3 protein: CSANLAGEQFF
CDR3 DNA: TGCAGTGCTAATCTAGCGGGAGAGCAGTTCTTC

D gene: NA
clone size: many
V gene: TRBV11-2
J gene: TRBJ2-5
CDR3 protein: CASSFGGLETQYF
CDR3 DNA: TGTGCCAGCAGCTTCGGGGGCTTGGAGACCCAGTACTTC

D gene: NA
clone size: many
V gene: TRBV2
J gene: TRBJ2-3
CDR3 protein: CASTQGSGTDTQYF
CDR3 DNA: TGTGCCAGCACCCAGGGGTCCGGCACAGATACGCAGTATTTT

D gene: TRBD1
clone size: many
V gene: TRBV5-1
J gene: TRBJ2-1
CDR3 protein: CASSLGDRGYNEQFF
CDR3 DNA: TGCGCCAGCAGCTTGGGGGACAGGGGATACAATGAGCAGTTCTTC

D gene: NA
clone size: few
V gene: TRBV3-1
J gene: TRBJ1-1
CDR3 protein: CASSQELGVAAEAFF
CDR3 DNA: TGTGCCAGCAGCCAAGAGCTAGGGGTGGCGGCTGAAGCTTTCTTT

D gene: NA
clone size: NA
V gene: TRBV4-2
J gene: TRBJ2-7
CDR3 protein: CASSPEFGGYRYEQYF
CDR3 DNA: TGTGCCAGCAGCCCCGAGTTTGGGGGGTATAGGTACGAGCAGTACTTC

D gene: NA
clone size: many
V gene: TRBV10-3
J gene: TRBJ1-2
CDR3 protein: CATYHERNSYGYTF
CDR3 DNA: TGTGCCACGTACCACGAACGGAATAGCTATGGCTACACCTTC

D gene: TRBD1
clone size: many
V gene: TRBV20-1
J gene: TRBJ2-7
CDR3 protein: CSASYRTGKYEQYF
CDR3 DNA: TGCAGTGCTAGTTACCGGACAGGGAAATACGAGCAGTACTTC

D gene: TRBD2
clone size: few
V gene: TRBV27
J gene: TRBJ2-1
CDR3 protein: CASSLAAGGHNEQFF
CDR3 DNA: TGTGCCAGCAGTTTAGCGGCGGGGGGGCACAATGAGCAGTTCTTC

D gene: TRBD1
clone size: many
V gene: TRBV5-6
J gene: TRBJ2-5
CDR3 protein: CASSVAGQVGRQETQYF
CDR3 DNA: TGTGCCAGCAGCGTGGCCGGACAGGTGGGACGGCAAGAGACCCAGTACTTC